This T cell receptor (beta chain) was obtained from a study of molecular identifiers for immune sequencing clone quantification. Study in general: Replicates involved a five-way split of RNA from around 20,000 or 99,000 naive CD8 cells, with sequencing of four. Findings and caveats of the study: Clones above 20 RNA copies held over 98% of effector molecules, under 1% in naive cells.

This clonotype has only a few counts. What it binds is unknown. Based on a CD8+CD4-CCR7+CD45RA+ profile, naive CD8 T cells were sorted. Losses at the gene ends were 3 bases for V and 7 bases for J; bases not matched to a gene: 11. Germline CDR1 and CDR2: MGHRA and YSYEKL. The CDR3 is 16 residues long. In preparing bulk TCR libraries, previously described methods and listed TCR primers were used. TCRdb independently ran MiXCR on the PCR reads; one entry per CDR3 protein. The table records some 650,000 distinct CDR3 sequences, 15% to 20% of them present only once. This rearrangement joins TRBV4-1 to TRBJ2-1, with 8 bases fitting TRBD2. This clonotype was sampled from a human donor in good health. Some libraries in this study had Jurkat cell RNA spiked in. Sequenced: naive CD8+ T cells from blood, with Jurkat cell RNA spiked in. As to subset: FACS-sorted CD8+CD4-CCR7+CD45RA+ naive T cells. The CDR3 here is CASSHLRSGGRNEQFF. CDR3 sequence (DNA): TGCGCCAGCAGCCACCTGAGGAGCGGGGGAAGGAATGAGCAGTTCTTC.